This TCR beta chain is drawn from a study of CD8 T cells in ankylosing spondylitis. Note on this clonotype: Its antigen is currently unknown.

Overall study findings and caveats: A motif of 7 to 9 highly homologous TCR beta variants was seen as apparently characteristic of ankylosing spondylitis blood.

Losses at the gene ends were 4 bases for V and 0 bases for J; bases not matched to a gene: 9. The CDR3 covers 19 residues. Per the germline V gene, CDR1 is SNHLY and CDR2 is FYNNEI. TCRdb re-derived calls from the 5' RACE reads in MiXCR, one entry per CDR3 protein. The sample gives a few hundred thousand distinct CDR3 sequences, approximately 12% of which show up once; nearly 7% is in the top ten. Sequenced sample: blood, either unsorted or a sorted T cell fraction (not recorded which). This TCR derives from a male donor with ankylosing spondylitis. The gene calls are TRBV2 and TRBJ2-1, with TRBD2 identical over 13 bases. The CDR3 loop is CASSGRLAGGPSSYNEQFF. CDR3 bases: TGTGCCAGCAGTGGGAGACTAGCGGGGGGCCCAAGCTCCTACAATGAGCAGTTCTTC.